The 2 T cell receptor beta chains reported below all come from one sample, sequenced in a study of shared clonotypes between healthy human individuals (dated by TCRdb to about 2020). The receptor library was made with the immunoSEQ multiplex PCR assay. TCRdb stores this immuneACCESS table with in-frame sequences only. Part of the clones is absent; in the studies checked, under half of the shortfall reflects unresolved V genes, and no reason is known for the rest. The sample yields more than 1 million clones; around 82% were counted once. The leading ten clones occupy under 0.6% of the sample. Sequenced sample: memory CD4+ T cells from PBMCs. What the cell subset or site label conveys for this sample: CD45RA-negative fraction. The origin of the receptors is a man aged 18 to 30 in good health. Some clones in this sample may be carry-over from other donors' samples.

J is TRBJ2-1 and V is TRBV5-1; 10 bases map to TRBD2. With 1 base clipped from V and 0 bases from J, the junction kept 1 base outside the gene matches. Germline V lookup: CDR1 SGHRS, CDR2 YFSETQ. The CDR3 contains 16 residues. This chain's CDR3 is CASSLLAGDSYNEQFF. In nucleotides, the CDR3 is TGCGCCAGCAGCTTGCTAGCGGGAGACTCCTACAATGAGCAGTTCTTC.

The chain links TRBV7-3 to TRBJ2-7; 7 positions agree with TRBD2. CDR1 is SGHTA, CDR2 FQGTGA, per germline. This CDR3 is 15 amino acids long. V lost 2 bases and J lost 2; bases outside the gene matches: 6. As DNA, the CDR3 is TGTGCCAGCAGCTTAGCGGCGGGGGAACCCTACGAGCAGTACTTC. Its protein product is CASSLAAGEPYEQYF.